What follows are 25 T cell receptor beta chains derived from one specimen sequenced in a study of OX40 agonist ivuxolimab in advanced cancers. Sequencing was performed with immunoSEQ multiplex PCR; in TCRdb, only in-frame clones are kept and a portion is missing. The sample consists of roughly 87,000 clones, roughly nine tenths of them appearing once. The source was CD4+ or CD8+ T cells sorted from blood, collected in a trial of the OX40 agonist ivuxolimab. The receptors stem from an adult with an advanced solid tumor such as melanoma, head and neck, liver or kidney cancer.

The gene calls are TRBV4-3 and TRBJ1-2; 8 nucleotides match TRBD1. This CDR3 spans 13 amino acids. The ends lost 3 bases at V and 4 bases at J; junction bases unmatched: 1. CDR1 is LGHNA, CDR2 YSLEER, per germline. The CDR3 protein is CASSHGTGYGYTF. The CDR3 coding sequence is TGCGCCAGCAGCCATGGGACAGGCTATGGCTACACCTTC.

The chain uses TRBV28 and TRBJ1-2, with TRBD1 matching over 7 bases. The length of the CDR3 is 15 residues. V was clipped by 6 bases and J by 4 bases; unmatched bases: 11. Germline values: CDR1 MDHEN, CDR2 SYDVKM. CDR3 in DNA: TGTGCCAGCAGGGTCAGGGGGGATGCCATCTATGGCTACACCTTC. Protein sequence: CASRVRGDAIYGYTF.

This chain uses TRBV9 with TRBJ2-3; 10 positions agree with TRBD2. The CDR3 sequence is 15 residues long. Germline V lookup: CDR1 SGDLS, CDR2 YYNGEE. The junction had 5 bases not matched to a gene; V was cut back by 2 bases and J by 5 bases. CDR3 residues: CASSVGASGRDTQYF. DNA of the CDR3: TGTGCCAGCAGCGTCGGGGCTAGCGGGAGAGATACGCAGTATTTT.

This sequence joins TRBV4-3 and TRBJ2-3; 14 bases match TRBD2. The V gene end was trimmed by 1 base and the J gene end by 6 bases; junction bases not matched to a gene: 9. The germline V gene has CDR1 LGHNA and CDR2 YSLEER. CDR3 length: 18 amino acids. This chain's CDR3 is CASSQGLAGGPGWDTQYF. CDR3 coding DNA: TGCGCCAGCAGCCAAGGACTAGCGGGAGGGCCTGGGTGGGATACGCAGTATTTT.

V is TRBV6-5 and J is TRBJ2-7; D gene ambiguous. The CDR3 has 15 residues. V was cut by 5 bases and J by 2 bases, with 16 bases left in between. The germline V gene has CDR1 MNHEY and CDR2 SVGAGI. CDR3 sequence: CASSPKRIWAYEQYF. The CDR3 region has the DNA TGTGCCAGCAGTCCTAAGAGGATATGGGCCTACGAGCAGTACTTC.

The V call is TRBV4-1, the J call TRBJ1-5; TRBD1 matches 9 bases. The CDR3 has 15 residues. J gave up 5 bases and V 5 bases, and 7 bases lay outside the gene matches. CDR1 and CDR2 (germline): MGHRA, YSYEKL. The CDR3 coding sequence is TGCGCCAGCAGCACGCGGACAGGGGATTATCAGCCCCAGCATTTT. Translating it yields CASSTRTGDYQPQHF.

This sequence joins TRBV27 and TRBJ1-3; D may be TRBD1 (5 bases). The germline V gene encodes CDR1 MNHEY and CDR2 SMNVEV (reference sequence). The CDR3 has 15 residues. Trimming stripped 5 bases from V and 3 bases from J, with 14 bases between. The CDR3 DNA reads TGTGCCAGCAGTCCCCGGGGGGTCTATGGAAACACCATATATTTT. Translation: CASSPRGVYGNTIYF.

The V and J genes are TRBV4-3 and TRBJ1-2; 8 bases line up with TRBD1. This CDR3 spans 16 amino acids. The J segment lost 2 bases and the V segment lost 5 bases, leaving 10 bases of the junction unmatched. In germline, CDR1 is LGHNA, CDR2 YSLEER. The CDR3 DNA reads as TGCGCCAGCAGCACGTCTTCACAGGGGGGAAACTATGGCTACACCTTC. Encoded protein: CASSTSSQGGNYGYTF.

The chain uses TRBV6-6 and TRBJ1-1, with a possible D match to TRBD1 (6 bases). The CDR3 length is 15 residues. Germline V lookup: CDR1 MNHNY, CDR2 SVGAGI (reference sequence). Deletions cut 5 bases from V and 3 bases from J, with 16 bases between. The CDR3 DNA follows: TGTGCCAGCAGTGCCCTACAGGGTCGGGACACTGAAGCTTTCTTT. It specifies CASSALQGRDTEAFF.

The chain links TRBV6-1 to TRBJ2-7, with 9 bases matching TRBD1. V was clipped by 3 bases and J by 3 bases; unmatched bases: 3. The germline V gene encodes CDR1 MNHNS and CDR2 SASEGT. This CDR3 spans 14 amino acids. Here the CDR3 reads CASSDTGGLYEQYV. CDR3 DNA sequence: TGTGCCAGCAGTGATACAGGGGGCCTCTACGAGCAGTACGTC.

This clone came up once. The rearrangement joins TRBV28 to TRBJ2-7; D is undetermined. The CDR3 totals 14 residues. Between the trimmed V and J ends, which lost 4 bases and 0 bases, there was a span of 10 bases. CDR1 MDHEN and CDR2 SYDVKM come from the germline V gene. The CDR3 sequence: CASSSLATSYEQYF. DNA of the CDR3: TGTGCCAGCAGTTCCCTCGCCACCTCCTACGAGCAGTACTTC.

The V gene is TRBV6-6, the J gene TRBJ1-3, with TRBD1 matching 10 bases. After removal of 6 bases from V and 7 bases from J, the junction contained 6 bases not matched to a gene. CDR1 and CDR2 from the germline V gene are MNHNY and SVGAGI (reference sequence). The CDR3 is 14 residues long. CDR3 bases: TGTGCCAGCAGCCCGGGACAGGGGACTAACACCATATATTTT. Translated: CASSPGQGTNTIYF.

This chain joins TRBV13 and TRBJ2-3; unclear D gene. The ends were cut back, 8 bases at V and 2 bases at J, with 8 bases in the middle. Germline V gives CDR1 PRHDT, CDR2 FYEKMQ (reference sequence). The CDR3 is made up of 12 amino acids. The chain's CDR3 is CASGPPTDTQYF. The DNA of the CDR3 is TGTGCCAGCGGGCCGCCCACAGATACGCAGTATTTT.

V usage is TRBV27 and J usage is TRBJ2-3; unclear D gene. This CDR3 is built from 14 residues. The germline V and J ends were trimmed by 1 base and 1 base, with 6 bases remaining between them. Per germline, CDR1 MNHEY and CDR2 SMNVEV (reference sequence). CDR3: CASSLFGGTDTQYF. CDR3 in DNA: TGTGCCAGCAGTTTATTTGGAGGCACAGATACGCAGTATTTT.

The gene calls are TRBV9 and TRBJ2-6; D uncertain. V lost 3 bases and J lost 2, with 0 bases in between. This CDR3 region has 12 residues. In germline, CDR1 is SGDLS, CDR2 YYNGEE. Here the CDR3 reads CASSAGANVLTF. The CDR3 DNA reads as TGTGCCAGCAGCGCTGGGGCCAACGTCCTGACTTTC.

The rearrangement links TRBV7-9 to TRBJ2-4, with D unresolved. CDR1 SEHNR and CDR2 FQNEAQ come from the germline V gene (reference sequence). The CDR3 sequence is 11 residues long. The V gene lost 2 bases and the J gene lost 9 bases, with 5 bases spanning the gap. The chain's CDR3 is CASSLIGIQYF. The CDR3, as DNA: TGTGCCAGCAGCTTAATCGGCATTCAGTACTTC.

The chain combines TRBV5-4 with TRBJ2-5; 7 bases are a match to TRBD2. From germline, CDR1 is SGHNT and CDR2 YYREEE (reference sequence). V trimming: 10 bases; J trimming: 4 bases; junction bases outside the gene matches: 7. The CDR3 consists of 12 residues. In DNA form, the CDR3 reads TGTGCCGTCGGGGGAGGGTTAGAGACCCAGTACTTC. Encoded protein: CAVGGGLETQYF.

This sequence joins TRBV30 and TRBJ2-1; D might be TRBD1 or TRBD2, each matching 5 bases. CDR1 GTSNPN and CDR2 SVGIG come from the germline V gene (reference sequence). V was shortened by 1 base and J by 3 bases, with 10 bases between the two germline ends. The CDR3 loop spans 14 amino acids. The CDR3 loop is CAWSDGTSYNEQFF. The CDR3 DNA follows: TGTGCCTGGAGTGATGGGACCAGCTACAATGAGCAGTTCTTC.

By sample fraction, this clone is medium-sized. The chain joins TRBV2 to TRBJ1-1; TRBD1 agrees at 8 bases. Losses at the gene ends were 5 bases for V and 13 bases for J; bases not matched to a gene: 9. The CDR3 runs 12 residues. The germline V gene has CDR1 SNHLY and CDR2 FYNNEI. CDR3: CASSRRQGRGFF. For the CDR3, the DNA is TGTGCCAGCAGTAGACGACAGGGGAGGGGTTTCTTT. Together with reference TRBV2 and TRBJ1-1, the CDR3 gives the full variable domain: EPEVTQTPSHQVTQMGQEVILRCVPISNHLYFYWYRQILGQKVEFLVSFYNNEISEKSEIFDDQFSVERPDGSNFTLKIRSTKLEDSAMYFCASSRRQGRGFFGQGTRLTVV.

The rearrangement joins TRBV28 to TRBJ1-1; D perhaps matches TRBD1 (5 bases). The ends were cut back, 7 bases at V and 11 bases at J, with 20 bases in the middle. Per the germline V gene, CDR1 is MDHEN and CDR2 is SYDVKM. CDR3 size: 13 residues. The CDR3 spells CASNGLGAFGAFF. In DNA form, the CDR3 reads TGTGCCAGCAACGGGCTAGGGGCTTTTGGGGCTTTCTTT.

This clone came up once. The chain carries TRBV28 and TRBJ1-2; D perhaps matches TRBD1 (5 bases). The CDR3 extends over 13 amino acids. CDR1 is MDHEN, CDR2 SYDVKM, per germline. Trimming shortened V by 3 bases and J by 8 bases, and 13 bases separated the two germline ends. This CDR3 reads CASSLGGTGGYTF. For the CDR3, the DNA is TGTGCCAGCAGTTTGGGGGGAACTGGCGGCTACACCTTC.

V and J are TRBV6-5 and TRBJ2-3, with 8 bases aligning to TRBD1. The CDR3 sequence is 16 residues long. The ends lost 4 bases at V and 0 bases at J; junction bases unmatched: 6. Per germline, CDR1 MNHEY and CDR2 SVGAGI. The DNA for the CDR3 is TGTGCCAGCAGTTTCCAGGGGGCCTCTAGCACAGATACGCAGTATTTT. Residues: CASSFQGASSTDTQYF.

As for this clone: In the same sample, other DNA sequences code for this CDR3. The rearrangement links TRBV6-5 to TRBJ1-2; D might be TRBD1 (6 bases). V dropped 2 bases and J dropped 5 bases, with 12 bases sitting between them. Germline CDR1 MNHEY, CDR2 SVGAGI. The CDR3 totals 14 residues. For the CDR3, the DNA is TGTGCCAGCAGTTACGTCAGGGGTGGTTATGGCTACACCTTC. Translation: CASSYVRGGYGYTF.

This clone was seen a single time. One end of the junction does not line up with germline, which may come from a read error. Other DNA sequences in the sample encode the same CDR3. The chain joins TRBV7-9 to TRBJ1-1; a possible D gene is TRBD1 (5 bases). Per the germline V gene, CDR1 is SEHNR and CDR2 is FQNEAQ (reference sequence). The CDR3 covers 15 residues. As DNA, the CDR3 is TGTGCCAGCAGCTTAGAATGGGGCCAGAACACTGAAGCTTTTTTT. It codes for CASSLEWGQNTEAFF.

This chain links TRBV25-1 with TRBJ1-1, with D hard to call. Germline loops: CDR1 MGHDK, CDR2 SYGVNS. The CDR3 length is 17 residues. V was clipped by 1 base and J by 0 bases, with 15 bases between them. The DNA for the CDR3 is TGTGCCAGCAGTGAATCGGTATGGGAGAAGGTGAACACTGAAGCTTTCTTT. Translating it yields CASSESVWEKVNTEAFF.